This note documents a single TCR beta chain sequence. The junction departs from germline at one end; a sequencing error may be responsible. This CDR3 has 12 amino acids. Germline-derived CDR1 and CDR2 are MGHRA and YSYEKL. This record belongs to a study of CD8+ T cells in alopecia areata. Reverse transcription of extracted RNA yielded cDNA, which provided the sequencing template. The assay was immunoSEQ multiplex PCR, and TCRdb's table has in-frame clones only and misses some. The sample shows 110,000 or so clones, 55% to 80% of them seen only once. Specimen: CD4+ T cells sorted from blood. This TCR was sampled from a human donor in good health. The chain carries TRBV4-1 and TRBJ1-4, with 7 bases that match TRBD1. CDR3 sequence reads: CASSQVRGQIIF. The CDR3 DNA sequence: TGCGCCAGCAGCCAAGTCCGGGGACAGATTATTTTT.